This T cell receptor (beta chain) appears in the sequencing data of a study of siplizumab effects on memory and regulatory T cells. Broader study findings: Major contributors to the alloresponse seemed to be naive T cells, which also appeared more diverse than memory cells. Assignment of a naive or memory phenotype failed for roughly 80-97% of the proliferating CD4+ or CD8+ clones.

The V and J ends lost 1 base and 2 bases respectively, with 8 bases between them. CDR3 size: 15 residues. Per the germline V gene, CDR1 is SGHDN and CDR2 is FVKESK. Roughly 90,000 TCR templates per sample were sequenced. Clones were read by immunoSEQ multiplex PCR, and TCRdb kept only the in-frame ones, dropping some. The sample has 100,000 or so clones; 80% to 95% are singletons. Worth noting for this clone: The antigen is not known.

This TCR was sampled from a human donor in good health. What was sequenced was CD4+ T cells sorted from blood. The chain carries TRBV14 and TRBJ1-4, with D possibly matching TRBD1 (5 bases). The CDR3, as DNA: TGTGCCAGCAGCCAAGTAGCAGGGACTAATGAAAAACTGTTTTTT. Its translation: CASSQVAGTNEKLFF.